The 17 T cell receptor beta chains presented below share a single source sample, sequenced in a study of shared clonotypes between healthy human individuals. Clones were sequenced by immunoSEQ multiplex PCR, and TCRdb holds only the in-frame ones, with some missing. The sample lists about 680,000 clones, around 73% occurring once. Sequenced input: memory CD4+ T cells sorted from blood. Documented subset: CD45RA-negative fraction. These receptors were collected from a woman in her thirties in good health.

This chain uses TRBV4-1 with TRBJ2-7; 7 bases match TRBD2. V lost 0 bases and J lost 7; bases outside the gene matches: 9. CDR3 length equals 15 residues. The V gene's germline CDR1 is MGHRA and CDR2 YSYEKL. The CDR3 spells CASSQDRRRGGEQYF. CDR3 sequence (DNA): TGCGCCAGCAGCCAAGATAGGCGACGGGGAGGGGAGCAGTACTTC.

This clone was detected once. This chain uses TRBV28 with TRBJ2-4; possibly TRBD2 for D (5 bases). CDR3 length: 17 amino acids. Trimming shortened V by 5 bases and J by 4 bases, and 21 bases separated the two germline ends. The germline CDR1 and CDR2 sequences are MDHEN and SYDVKM. This chain's CDR3 is CASSEPQIRRTKNIQYF. The CDR3 DNA is TGTGCCAGCAGTGAACCACAGATAAGACGGACTAAAAACATTCAGTACTTC.

The chain couples TRBV7-2 to TRBJ2-1, with a weak D call TRBD2 (5 bases). The CDR3 runs 15 residues. CDR1 and CDR2 (germline): SGHTA, FQGNSA. With 5 bases removed from V and 0 bases from J, the gap between germline ends came to 11 bases. CDR3 loop: CASSVGANSYNEQFF. For the CDR3, the DNA is TGTGCCAGCAGCGTGGGAGCAAACTCCTACAATGAGCAGTTCTTC.

Regarding this clone: Other DNA sequences from this sample encode an identical CDR3 as well. CDR3 sequence reads: CASSPPADTGELFF. DNA of the CDR3: TGTGCCAGCTCACCACCGGCGGACACCGGGGAGCTGTTTTTT. This chain uses TRBV18 with TRBJ2-2; D ambiguous. Trimming took 0 bases from V and 3 from J, leaving 5 bases between them. The CDR3 loop spans 14 amino acids. Germline-derived CDR1 and CDR2 are KGHSH and LQKENI.

V and J are TRBV28 and TRBJ2-2; D is uncertain. Germline lookup yields CDR1 MDHEN and CDR2 SYDVKM. CDR3 length equals 15 residues. V lost 6 bases, J lost 6 bases, and 17 bases lay in between. CDR3 in DNA: TGTGCCAGCAGCCCTCCCAGACTCGGAGCCGGGGAGCTGTTTTTT. It specifies CASSPPRLGAGELFF. The variable domain in full, with the rest retrieved from reference TRBV28 and TRBJ2-2, is DVKVTQSSRYLVKRTGEKVFLECVQDMDHENMFWYRQDPGLGLRLIYFSYDVKMKEKGDIPEGYSVSREKKERFSLILESASTNQTSMYLCASSPPRLGAGELFFGEGSRLTVL.

This clone occurred a few times. This same CDR3 is encoded by further DNA sequences in the sample. The chain recombines TRBV7-9 with TRBJ1-1; no definite D call. CDR1 and CDR2 from the germline V gene are SEHNR and FQNEAQ (reference sequence). This CDR3 contains 13 residues. Trimming took 5 bases from V and 1 from J, leaving 8 bases between them. The CDR3 DNA is TGTGCCAGCAGCCTTGAGGGGAACACTGAAGCTTTCTTT. This codes for CASSLEGNTEAFF.

This clone has more than one count but fewer than ten. Other DNA sequences in the same sample also yield this CDR3. The V call is TRBV6-1, the J call TRBJ2-7, with D tentatively TRBD1 (5 bases). This CDR3 is 12 amino acids long. Germline CDR1 and CDR2: MNHNS and SASEGT. V shed 3 bases and J shed 3 bases, with 6 bases lying between them. CDR3 region: CASSDQGYEQYF. The CDR3 DNA reads as TGTGCCAGCAGTGACCAGGGCTACGAGCAGTACTTC.

Remarks on this clone: The sample holds other DNA sequences that translate to the same CDR3. This sequence joins TRBV5-1 and TRBJ1-5, with unresolved D. The germline V gene has CDR1 SGHRS and CDR2 YFSETQ. This CDR3 contains 13 residues. The germline V and J ends were trimmed by 4 bases and 3 bases, with 8 bases remaining between them. The CDR3 DNA follows: TGCGCCAGCAGCCTGGAGCCCAATCAGCCCCAGCATTTT. It codes for CASSLEPNQPQHF.

The J gene is TRBJ2-7, the V gene TRBV27; 12 bases map to TRBD2. With 5 bases clipped from V and 5 bases from J, the junction kept 7 bases outside the gene matches. This CDR3 has 15 amino acids. The germline V gene has CDR1 MNHEY and CDR2 SMNVEV (reference sequence). The CDR3 loop is CASSPGLAGSHEQYF. CDR3 bases: TGTGCCAGCAGTCCTGGACTAGCGGGATCCCACGAGCAGTACTTC.

The J gene is TRBJ2-6, the V gene TRBV6-5, with D uncertain. The V and J ends lost 4 bases and 4 bases respectively, with 5 bases between them. The CDR3 loop spans 13 amino acids. CDR1 and CDR2 from the germline V gene are MNHEY and SVGAGI. The CDR3 region has the DNA TGTGCCAGCAGTTTAGGGGGGGCCAACGTCCTGACTTTC. This gives the protein CASSLGGANVLTF.

This clone was found a few times. This sample includes further DNA sequences coding for the same CDR3. V usage is TRBV20-1 and J usage is TRBJ1-2; D gene uncertain. The length of the CDR3 is 10 residues. The V gene lost 6 bases and the J gene lost 6 bases, with 8 bases spanning the gap. Germline CDR1 reads DFQATT; CDR2 reads SNEGSKA (reference sequence). Written as DNA, the CDR3 is TGCAGTGCAACGCTAAATGGCTACACCTTC. The encoded protein is CSATLNGYTF.

The chain has TRBV4-1 and TRBJ2-1; 13 nucleotides align to TRBD2. With 0 bases clipped from V and 7 bases from J, the junction kept 3 bases outside the gene matches. The CDR3 length is 16 residues. From germline, CDR1 is MGHRA and CDR2 YSYEKL. This chain's CDR3 is CASSQELAGGRNEQFF. CDR3 in DNA: TGCGCCAGCAGCCAAGAACTAGCGGGAGGGAGGAATGAGCAGTTCTTC.

The J gene is TRBJ2-3, the V gene TRBV2, with 8 bases lining up with TRBD1. Trimming took 6 bases from V and 2 from J; bases not matched to a gene: 4. Germline CDR1 and CDR2: SNHLY and FYNNEI. The CDR3 covers 14 residues. In nucleotides, the CDR3 is TGTGCCAGCAGCCCGGGACAGGACACAGATACGCAGTATTTT. Its protein product is CASSPGQDTDTQYF.

The V and J genes are TRBV23-1 and TRBJ1-5; D is ambiguous. TRBV23-1 is filed as an ORF, its function uncertain. V lost 11 bases to trimming and J lost 4 bases, with 15 bases between them. CDR3 length: 13 residues. CDR3 nucleotide sequence: TGCGCCCCAAACCCCTGGAAGAATCAGCCCCAGCATTTT. It encodes CAPNPWKNQPQHF.

The CDR3 bases are TGTGCCTGGAGTGTTATAGCGGGAGGAGGGGACAATGAGCAGTTCTTC. It translates to CAWSVIAGGGDNEQFF. The chain carries TRBV30 and TRBJ2-1, with 10 nucleotides matching TRBD2. Germline V gene sequence: CDR1 GTSNPN, CDR2 SVGIG (reference sequence). Germline trimming cut 0 bases from V and 5 bases from J; bases unmatched to any gene: 7. The CDR3 runs 16 residues.

V and J are TRBV5-8 and TRBJ1-5; D gene uncertain. Germline lookup yields CDR1 SGHTS and CDR2 YDEGEE. The CDR3 consists of 15 residues. Trimming left V 0 bases short and J 2 bases short, with 9 bases between. CDR3 nucleotide sequence: TGTGCCAGCAGCTTGGGACGTAAGGGCAATCAGCCCCAGCATTTT. Residues: CASSLGRKGNQPQHF. Combining the CDR3 with reference TRBV5-8 and TRBJ1-5 gives the whole variable domain EAGVTQSPTHLIKTRGQQATLRCSPISGHTSVYWYQQALGLGLQFLLWYDEGEERNRGNFPPRFSGRQFPNYSSELNVNALELEDSALYLCASSLGRKGNQPQHFGDGTRLSIL.

This chain uses TRBV11-2 with TRBJ2-1; D perhaps matches TRBD2 (5 bases). V dropped 5 bases and J dropped 0 bases, with 20 bases sitting between them. Germline V gene sequence: CDR1 SGHAT, CDR2 FQNNGV. CDR3 length: 18 amino acids. DNA of the CDR3: TGTGCCAGCAGCGGAACCCTGTTGGCTAGCCGCTCCTACAATGAGCAGTTCTTC. Translation gives CASSGTLLASRSYNEQFF. The full variable domain, with the rest looked up from reference TRBV11-2 and TRBJ2-1, is EAGVAQSPRYKIIEKRQSVAFWCNPISGHATLYWYQQILGQGPKLLIQFQNNGVVDDSQLPKDRFSAERLKGVDSTLKIQPAKLEDSAVYLCASSGTLLASRSYNEQFFGPGTRLTVL.